The entry that follows covers one TCR beta chain sequence. Its antigen is not identified. The CDR3 goes on 3 residues after the read ends, and that part is filled in from the germline J gene. These data originate in a study of T cells in women clearing cervical HPV infection. Study-wide context: Cases were women with histologically confirmed HPV16-related CIN3 or worse, including 2 invasive cancers.

CDR1 LNHDA and CDR2 SQIVND come from the germline V gene (reference sequence). V shed 6 bases, J shed 6 bases, and the junction held 4 bases outside the gene matches. The CDR3 extends over 13 amino acids. Clones were sequenced by immunoSEQ multiplex PCR, and TCRdb holds only the in-frame ones, with some missing. The data show around 46,000 clones, and the top ten clones hold less than 40%. Notes on the study in general: Repertoire richness, not evenness, was significantly elevated in CIN3+ cases versus controls.

The TCR comes from a woman between 18 and 70 years old with a cervical HPV16 infection that either progressed to CIN3+ or cleared (not recorded which). V and J are TRBV19 and TRBJ1-1; 10 nucleotides match TRBD1. Sequenced sample: blood buffy coat. The CDR3 DNA, read in part, is TGTGCCAGTAGCCGGACAGGGGGTCCTGAA. Amino acids: CASSRTGGPE. The complete CDR3 sequence is CASSRTGGPEAFF.